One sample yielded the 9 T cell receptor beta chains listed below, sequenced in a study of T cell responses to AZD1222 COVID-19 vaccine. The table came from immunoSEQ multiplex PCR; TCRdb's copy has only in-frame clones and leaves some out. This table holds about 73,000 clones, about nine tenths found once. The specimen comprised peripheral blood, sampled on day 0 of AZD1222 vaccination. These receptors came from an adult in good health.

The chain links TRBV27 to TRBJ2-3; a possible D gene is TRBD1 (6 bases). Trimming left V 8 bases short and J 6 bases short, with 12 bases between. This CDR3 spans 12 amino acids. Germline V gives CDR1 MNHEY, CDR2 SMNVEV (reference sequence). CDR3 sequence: CASGNREDTQYF. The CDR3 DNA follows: TGTGCCAGCGGAAACAGGGAGGATACGCAGTATTTT.

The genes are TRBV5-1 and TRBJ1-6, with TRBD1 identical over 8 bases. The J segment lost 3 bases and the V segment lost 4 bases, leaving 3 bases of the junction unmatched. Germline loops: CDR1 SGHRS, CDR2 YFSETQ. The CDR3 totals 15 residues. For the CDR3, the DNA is TGCGCCAGCAGCGCGACAGGGGTCTATAATTCACCCCTCCACTTT. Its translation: CASSATGVYNSPLHF.

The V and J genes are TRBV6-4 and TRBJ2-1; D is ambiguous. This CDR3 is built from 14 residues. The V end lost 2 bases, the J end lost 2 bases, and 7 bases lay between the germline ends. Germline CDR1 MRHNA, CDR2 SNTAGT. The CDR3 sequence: CASSDKATYNEQFF. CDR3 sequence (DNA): TGTGCCAGCAGTGACAAGGCCACCTACAATGAGCAGTTCTTC.

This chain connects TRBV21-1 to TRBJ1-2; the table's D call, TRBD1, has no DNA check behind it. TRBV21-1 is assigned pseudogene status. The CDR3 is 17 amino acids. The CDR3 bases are TGTGCCAGCAGCAAAACCCCAGCCCACAGAGCTAACTATGGCTACACCTTC. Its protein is CASSKTPAHRANYGYTF.

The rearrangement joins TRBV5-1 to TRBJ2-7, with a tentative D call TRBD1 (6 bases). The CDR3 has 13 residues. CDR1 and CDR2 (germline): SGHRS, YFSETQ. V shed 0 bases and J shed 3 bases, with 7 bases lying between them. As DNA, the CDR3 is TGCGCCAGCAGCTTGGGACAGGACTACGAGCAGTACTTC. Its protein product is CASSLGQDYEQYF.

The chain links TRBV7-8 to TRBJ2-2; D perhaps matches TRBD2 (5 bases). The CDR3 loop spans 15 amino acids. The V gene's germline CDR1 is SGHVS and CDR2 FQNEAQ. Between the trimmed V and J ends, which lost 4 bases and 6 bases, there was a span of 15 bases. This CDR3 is CASSSDRTLPGELFF. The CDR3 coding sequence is TGTGCCAGCAGCTCCGATAGGACTCTTCCCGGGGAGCTGTTTTTT.

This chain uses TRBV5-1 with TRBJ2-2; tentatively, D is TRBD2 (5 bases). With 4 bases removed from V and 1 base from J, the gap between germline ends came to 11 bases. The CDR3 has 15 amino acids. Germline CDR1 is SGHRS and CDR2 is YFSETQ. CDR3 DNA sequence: TGCGCCAGCAGCCTGGACTCAAGGAACACCGGGGAGCTGTTTTTT. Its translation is CASSLDSRNTGELFF.

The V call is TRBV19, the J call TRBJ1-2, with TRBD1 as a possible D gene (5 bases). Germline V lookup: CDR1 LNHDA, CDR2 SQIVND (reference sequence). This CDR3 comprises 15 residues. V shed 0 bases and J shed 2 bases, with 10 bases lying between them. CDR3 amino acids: CASSIDSGLNYGYTF. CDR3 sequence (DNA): TGTGCCAGTAGTATAGATTCGGGACTAAACTATGGCTACACCTTC. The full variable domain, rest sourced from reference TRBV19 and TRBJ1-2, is DGGITQSPKYLFRKEGQNVTLSCEQNLNHDAMYWYRQDPGQGLRLIYYSQIVNDFQKGDIAEGYSVSREKKESFPLTVTSAQKNPTAFYLCASSIDSGLNYGYTFGSGTRLTVV.

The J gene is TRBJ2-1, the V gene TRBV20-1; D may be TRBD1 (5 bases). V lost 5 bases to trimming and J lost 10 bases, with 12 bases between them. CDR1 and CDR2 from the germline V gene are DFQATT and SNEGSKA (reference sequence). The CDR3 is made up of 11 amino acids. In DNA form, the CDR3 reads TGCAGTGCTGGACCCTGGGGCGAGCAGTTCTTC. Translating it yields CSAGPWGEQFF.